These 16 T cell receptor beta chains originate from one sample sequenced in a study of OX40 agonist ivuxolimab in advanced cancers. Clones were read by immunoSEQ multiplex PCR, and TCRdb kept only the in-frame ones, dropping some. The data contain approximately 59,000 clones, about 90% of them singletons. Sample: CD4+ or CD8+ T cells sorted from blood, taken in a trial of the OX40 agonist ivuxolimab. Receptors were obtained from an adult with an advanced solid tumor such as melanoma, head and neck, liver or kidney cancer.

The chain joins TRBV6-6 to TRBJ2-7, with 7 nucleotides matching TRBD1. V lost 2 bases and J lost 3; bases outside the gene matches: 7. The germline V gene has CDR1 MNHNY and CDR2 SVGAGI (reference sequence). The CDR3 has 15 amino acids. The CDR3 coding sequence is TGTGCCAGCAGTTACGTGGCAGGGGGTGGCTACGAGCAGTACTTC. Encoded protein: CASSYVAGGGYEQYF.

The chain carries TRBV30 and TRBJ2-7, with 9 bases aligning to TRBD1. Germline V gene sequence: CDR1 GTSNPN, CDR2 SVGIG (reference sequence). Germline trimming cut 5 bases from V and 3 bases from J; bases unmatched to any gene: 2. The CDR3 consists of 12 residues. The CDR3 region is CAWGGQGYEQYF. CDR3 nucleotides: TGTGCCTGGGGGGGACAGGGCTACGAGCAGTACTTC.

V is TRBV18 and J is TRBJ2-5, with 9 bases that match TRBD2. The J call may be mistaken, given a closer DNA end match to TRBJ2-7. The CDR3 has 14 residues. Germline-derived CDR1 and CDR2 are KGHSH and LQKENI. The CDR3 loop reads CASSRTSVTYEQYF. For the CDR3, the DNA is TGTGCCAGCTCACGGACTAGCGTTACCTACGAGCAGTACTTC.

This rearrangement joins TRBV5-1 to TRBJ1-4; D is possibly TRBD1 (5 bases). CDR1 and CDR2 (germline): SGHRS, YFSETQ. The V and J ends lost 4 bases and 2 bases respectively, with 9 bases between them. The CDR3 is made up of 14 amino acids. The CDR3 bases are TGCGCCAGCAGCCTAGACAGTACTAATGAAAAACTGTTTTTT. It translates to CASSLDSTNEKLFF. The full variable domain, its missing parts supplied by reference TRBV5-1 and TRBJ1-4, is KAGVTQTPRYLIKTRGQQVTLSCSPISGHRSVSWYQQTPGQGLQFLFEYFSETQRNKGNFPGRFSGRQFSNSRSEMNVSTLELGDSALYLCASSLDSTNEKLFFGSGTQLSVL.

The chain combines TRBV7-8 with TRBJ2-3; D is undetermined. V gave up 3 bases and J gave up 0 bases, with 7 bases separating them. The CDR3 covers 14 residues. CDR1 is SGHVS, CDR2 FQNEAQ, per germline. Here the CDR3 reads CASSLDLSTDTQYF. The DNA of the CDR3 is TGTGCCAGCAGCTTGGACCTAAGCACAGATACGCAGTATTTT.

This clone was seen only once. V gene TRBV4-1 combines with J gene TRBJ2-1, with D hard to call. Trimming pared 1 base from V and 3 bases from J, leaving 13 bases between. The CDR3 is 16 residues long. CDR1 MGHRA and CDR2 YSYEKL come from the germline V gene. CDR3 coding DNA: TGCGCCAGCAGCCAAGTTGACCTAGTAGTCTACAATGAGCAGTTCTTC. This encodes CASSQVDLVVYNEQFF.

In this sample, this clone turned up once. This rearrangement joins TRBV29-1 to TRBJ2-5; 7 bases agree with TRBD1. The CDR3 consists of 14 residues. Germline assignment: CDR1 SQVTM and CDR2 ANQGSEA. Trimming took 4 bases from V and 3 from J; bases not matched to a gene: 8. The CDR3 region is CSVVRTGGEETQYF. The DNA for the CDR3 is TGCAGCGTTGTAAGGACAGGCGGAGAAGAGACCCAGTACTTC.

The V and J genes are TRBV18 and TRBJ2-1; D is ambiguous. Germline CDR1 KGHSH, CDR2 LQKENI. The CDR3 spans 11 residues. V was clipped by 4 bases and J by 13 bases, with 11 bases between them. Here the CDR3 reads CASSRSESQFF. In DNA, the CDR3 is TGTGCCAGCTCACGATCGGAGAGCCAGTTCTTC.

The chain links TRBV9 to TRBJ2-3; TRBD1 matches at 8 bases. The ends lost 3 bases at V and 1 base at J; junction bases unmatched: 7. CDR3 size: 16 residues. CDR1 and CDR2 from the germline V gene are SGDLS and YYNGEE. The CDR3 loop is CASSGQGRGGTDTQYF. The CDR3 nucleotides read TGTGCCAGCAGCGGACAGGGGCGAGGAGGCACAGATACGCAGTATTTT.

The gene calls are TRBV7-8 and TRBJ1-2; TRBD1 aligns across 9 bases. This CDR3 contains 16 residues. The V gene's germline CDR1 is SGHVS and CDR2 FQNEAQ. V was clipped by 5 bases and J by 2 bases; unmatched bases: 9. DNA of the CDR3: TGTGCCAGCAGCCCTGGACAGGGGACAACCAACTATGGCTACACCTTC. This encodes CASSPGQGTTNYGYTF.

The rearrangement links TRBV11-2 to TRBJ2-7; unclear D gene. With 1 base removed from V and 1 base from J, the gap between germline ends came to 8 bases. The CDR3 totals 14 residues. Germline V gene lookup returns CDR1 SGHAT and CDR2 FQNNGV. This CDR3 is CASSLGYSSYEQYF. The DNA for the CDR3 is TGTGCCAGCAGCTTAGGGTACAGTTCCTACGAGCAGTACTTC.

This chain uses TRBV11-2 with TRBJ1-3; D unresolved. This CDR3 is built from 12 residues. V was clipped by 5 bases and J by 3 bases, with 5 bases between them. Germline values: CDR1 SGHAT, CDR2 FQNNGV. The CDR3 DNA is TGTGCCAGCAGCCAAGGTGGAAACACCATATATTTT. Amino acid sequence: CASSQGGNTIYF.

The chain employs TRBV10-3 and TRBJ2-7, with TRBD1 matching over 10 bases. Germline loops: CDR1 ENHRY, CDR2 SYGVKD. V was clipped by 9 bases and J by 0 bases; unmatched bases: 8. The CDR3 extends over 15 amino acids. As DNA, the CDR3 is TGTGCCATTCTCCCGACAGGGGGCAGCTCCTACGAGCAGTACTTC. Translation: CAILPTGGSSYEQYF.

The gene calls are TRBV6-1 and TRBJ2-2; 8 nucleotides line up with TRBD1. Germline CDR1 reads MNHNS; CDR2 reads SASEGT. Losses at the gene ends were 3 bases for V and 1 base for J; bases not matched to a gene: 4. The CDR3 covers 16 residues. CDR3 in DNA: TGTGCCAGCAGTGATTACGGACAGGGGAACACCGGGGAGCTGTTTTTT. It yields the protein CASSDYGQGNTGELFF.

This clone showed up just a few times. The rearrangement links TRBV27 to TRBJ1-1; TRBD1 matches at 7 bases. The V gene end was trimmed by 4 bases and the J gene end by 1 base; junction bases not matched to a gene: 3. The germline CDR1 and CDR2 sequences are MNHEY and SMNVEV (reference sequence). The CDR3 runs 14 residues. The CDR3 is CASSSGGENTEAFF. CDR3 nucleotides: TGTGCCAGCAGTTCAGGGGGGGAGAACACTGAAGCTTTCTTT.

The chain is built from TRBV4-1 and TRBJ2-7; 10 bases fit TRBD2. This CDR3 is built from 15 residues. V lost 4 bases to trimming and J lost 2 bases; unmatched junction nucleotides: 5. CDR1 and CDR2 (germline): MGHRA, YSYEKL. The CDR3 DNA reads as TGCGCCAGCAGCCCCGGGACTAGCGTAGCCTACGAGCAGTACTTC. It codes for CASSPGTSVAYEQYF.